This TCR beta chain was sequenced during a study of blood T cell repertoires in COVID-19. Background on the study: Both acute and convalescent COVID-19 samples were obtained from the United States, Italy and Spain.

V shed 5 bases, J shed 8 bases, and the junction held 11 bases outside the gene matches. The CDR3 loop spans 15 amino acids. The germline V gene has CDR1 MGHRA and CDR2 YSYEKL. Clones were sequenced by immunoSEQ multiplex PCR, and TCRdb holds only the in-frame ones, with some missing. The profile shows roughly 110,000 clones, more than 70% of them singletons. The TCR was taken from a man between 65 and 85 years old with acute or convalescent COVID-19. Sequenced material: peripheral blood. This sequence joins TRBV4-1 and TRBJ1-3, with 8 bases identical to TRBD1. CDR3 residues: CASSLQATGADTIYF. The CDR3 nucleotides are TGCGCCAGCAGCTTACAAGCGACAGGGGCGGACACCATATATTTT.